The source of this T cell receptor (beta chain) is a study of blood T cell repertoires in COVID-19. Repertoires were generated with immunoSEQ multiplex PCR, while TCRdb's copy carries only in-frame clones and drops some. Of under 140,000 clones in the sample, approximately 79% were seen once. What was sequenced was peripheral blood. This receptor was identified in a woman older than 75 with active or convalescent COVID-19.

DNA for the CDR3: TGCGCCAGCAGTTTTCCATTCCCGACAGGGGGCACTGAAGCTTTCTTT. It specifies CASSFPFPTGGTEAFF. V and J are TRBV10-1 and TRBJ1-1; TRBD1 matches 9 bases. The CDR3 runs 16 residues. J was trimmed by 4 bases and V by 5 bases; bases with no gene match: 11. Germline-derived CDR1 and CDR2 are WNHNN and SYGVQD (reference sequence).